This TCR beta chain originates from a study of blood T cell repertoires in COVID-19. In its sample, this clone was seen once. The CDR3 has 16 amino acids. Per the germline V gene, CDR1 is MNHEY and CDR2 is SMNVEV (reference sequence). Trimming took off 3 bases at V and 0 bases at J, with 12 bases between the two ends. The method was immunoSEQ multiplex PCR; TCRdb's version includes in-frame clones alone and lacks a portion of them. The data show approximately 150,000 clones, about 86% seen once. The material sequenced was peripheral blood. The source of this sequence is a woman between 50 and 59 years old with active or convalescent COVID-19. The V and J genes are TRBV27 and TRBJ1-5, with D maybe TRBD1 (6 bases). The CDR3 here is CASSLTGPYSNQPQHF. The CDR3, as DNA: TGTGCCAGCAGTTTGACAGGACCTTATAGCAATCAGCCCCAGCATTTT.